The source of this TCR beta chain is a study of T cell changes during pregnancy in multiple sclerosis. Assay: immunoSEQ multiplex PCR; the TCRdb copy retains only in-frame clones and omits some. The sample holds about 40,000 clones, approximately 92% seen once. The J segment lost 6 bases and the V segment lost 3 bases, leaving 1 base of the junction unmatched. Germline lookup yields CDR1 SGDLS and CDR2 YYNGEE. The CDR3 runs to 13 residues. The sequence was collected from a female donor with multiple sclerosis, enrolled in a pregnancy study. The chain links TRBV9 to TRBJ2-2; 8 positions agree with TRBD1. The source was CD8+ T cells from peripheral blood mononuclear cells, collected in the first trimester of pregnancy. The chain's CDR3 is CASSAGGPGELFF. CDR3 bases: TGTGCCAGCAGCGCAGGGGGCCCCGGGGAGCTGTTTTTT.